These 26 T cell receptor beta chains share one sample of origin, sequenced in a study of low-dose radiotherapy and immunotherapy resistance in tumors. Time point indicated: before trial treatment. Priming of first-strand cDNA relied on TRAV- and TRBV-specific primers (covering alpha and beta chains). The authors amplified TCRs for about 18 PCR cycles with a constant-region primer and a V-primer adapter. Each CDR3 protein gets one entry after TCRdb re-called the reads with MiXCR. The table shows 35,000 to 50,000 distinct CDR3 sequences, with around 30% occurring only once. The specimen comprised PBMCs, sampled before treatment. These receptors all stem from a male donor with gallbladder cancer.

This clonotype was counted once. The chain couples TRBV18 to TRBJ1-5; tentatively, D is TRBD1 (6 bases). Trimming removed 2 bases at V and 4 bases at J, with 9 bases between. The CDR3 has 14 amino acids. CDR1 and CDR2 (germline): KGHSH, LQKENI. In DNA, the CDR3 is TGTGCCAGCTCACCAAATCAGGGGAATCAGCCCCAGCATTTT. Protein sequence: CASSPNQGNQPQHF.

This clonotype has just a few counts. This chain links TRBV2 with TRBJ2-6, with 9 bases that match TRBD1. The CDR3 is 18 residues long. Germline-derived CDR1 and CDR2 are SNHLY and FYNNEI. The junction had 9 bases not matched to a gene; V was cut back by 5 bases and J by 1 base. The CDR3 bases are TGTGCCAGCAGTCAACTCGGGACAGGGCGGTCTGGGGCCAACGTCCTGACTTTC. Residues: CASSQLGTGRSGANVLTF.

The chain combines TRBV20-1 with TRBJ2-3; D might be TRBD2 (6 bases). V was shortened by 5 bases and J by 3 bases, with 18 bases between the two germline ends. Germline CDR1 and CDR2: DFQATT and SNEGSKA (reference sequence). The CDR3 has 15 amino acids. The CDR3 protein is CSAPFGSLATDTQYF. The CDR3, as DNA: TGCAGTGCTCCATTTGGGTCACTAGCAACAGATACGCAGTATTTT.

V and J are TRBV13 and TRBJ2-7; tentatively, D is TRBD1 or TRBD2 (6 bases each). This CDR3 spans 15 amino acids. Looked up from germline, CDR1 is PRHDT and CDR2 is FYEKMQ (reference sequence). The V gene lost 3 bases and the J gene lost 4 bases, with 16 bases spanning the gap. This CDR3 is CASSLGTGAGYEQYF. DNA for the CDR3: TGTGCCAGCAGCTTGGGGACGGGGGCAGGTTACGAGCAGTACTTC.

This clonotype was picked up many times. CDR3 nucleotides: TGCAGCGTTGAGGGAGCAGGGAGGAACTACAATGAGCAGTTCTTC. Residues: CSVEGAGRNYNEQFF. This sequence joins TRBV29-1 and TRBJ2-1, with D perhaps matching TRBD2 (6 bases). Germline lookup yields CDR1 SQVTM and CDR2 ANQGSEA. Trimming cost V 3 bases and J 3 bases, with 15 bases left between them. CDR3 length equals 15 residues.

This clonotype appeared many times. V usage is TRBV14 and J usage is TRBJ2-5; TRBD2 might be the D (5 bases). Trimming shortened V by 3 bases and J by 6 bases, and 5 bases separated the two germline ends. This CDR3 has 11 amino acids. Germline CDR1 and CDR2: SGHDN and FVKESK. CDR3 region: CASSHGKTQYF. Here the CDR3 DNA reads TGTGCCAGCAGCCACGGGAAGACCCAGTACTTC.

In its sample, this clonotype was seen once. The rearrangement uses TRBV1 and TRBJ2-5. TRBV1 is termed a pseudogene. This CDR3 spans 13 amino acids. CDR3 bases: TGCGCCAGCAGCCACTCATTCGGGGAGACCCAGTACTTC. Its translation: CASSHSFGETQYF.

The rearrangement joins TRBV6-1 to TRBJ2-1; 15 bases map to TRBD2. The CDR3 has 16 amino acids. Trimming cost V 4 bases and J 9 bases; bases outside gene matches: 7. CDR1 and CDR2 from the germline V gene are MNHNS and SASEGT. The CDR3 DNA follows: TGTGCCAGCAGTGTGGGACTAGCGGGAGGAAGGGGTGAGCAGTTCTTC. Translation gives CASSVGLAGGRGEQFF.

This clonotype is deemed medium-sized. V is TRBV7-2 and J is TRBJ2-1, with 11 nucleotides matching TRBD2. The ends lost 5 bases at V and 3 bases at J; junction bases unmatched: 3. CDR1 is SGHTA and CDR2 is FQGNSA in the germline V gene. The CDR3 is 15 amino acids. DNA for the CDR3: TGTGCCAGCAGCCCCACTAGCGGGAGCTACAATGAGCAGTTCTTC. Translated, it gives CASSPTSGSYNEQFF.

This clonotype appeared many times. The chain couples TRBV5-6 to TRBJ2-5; maybe TRBD2 (6 bases). The CDR3 is made up of 16 amino acids. The V gene lost 0 bases and the J gene lost 1 base, with 13 bases spanning the gap. The germline gives CDR1 SGHDT, CDR2 YYEEEE. In DNA, the CDR3 is TGTGCCAGCAGCTTGGGCTTTTCGACTAGCCAAGAGACCCAGTACTTC. Translated, it gives CASSLGFSTSQETQYF.

Turning to this clonotype: A far larger clone is one nucleotide away, so this likely arose from a read error. The chain combines TRBV29-1 with TRBJ2-1; a possible D gene is TRBD2 (6 bases). Trimming pared 4 bases from V and 13 bases from J, leaving 23 bases between. The CDR3 totals 14 residues. Germline V lookup: CDR1 SQVTM, CDR2 ANQGSEA. The CDR3 nucleotides are TGCAGCGTTGGTGAGGCGGGAATCCAAGAGACCCAGTTCTTC. Its translation is CSVGEAGIQETQFF.

This clonotype has ten or more counts. The chain joins TRBV15 to TRBJ2-1; 7 bases line up with TRBD2. The CDR3 has 16 amino acids. CDR1 LNHNV and CDR2 YYDKDF come from the germline V gene (reference sequence). Trimming cost V 3 bases and J 4 bases; bases outside gene matches: 9. CDR3 region: CATSRQRDPPYNEQFF. The DNA for the CDR3 is TGTGCCACCAGCAGGCAGCGGGACCCTCCATACAATGAGCAGTTCTTC.

This clonotype was counted many times. V gene TRBV7-2 combines with J gene TRBJ2-7, with 7 bases fitting TRBD1. In germline, CDR1 is SGHTA, CDR2 FQGNSA. V trimming: 5 bases; J trimming: 4 bases; junction bases outside the gene matches: 11. This CDR3 is built from 15 residues. This CDR3 is CASSQNWDRSYEQYF. As DNA, the CDR3 is TGTGCCAGCAGCCAGAACTGGGACAGATCTTACGAGCAGTACTTC.

This sequence joins TRBV11-1 and TRBJ2-5; 11 bases fit TRBD2. The germline gives CDR1 SGHAT, CDR2 FQDESV (reference sequence). The J segment lost 3 bases and the V segment lost 8 bases, leaving 8 bases of the junction unmatched. CDR3 size: 15 residues. The CDR3 loop is CASAAGLAVEETQYF. DNA of the CDR3: TGTGCCAGCGCTGCGGGACTAGCGGTCGAAGAGACCCAGTACTTC.

The chain recombines TRBV7-9 with TRBJ1-4; D remains unclear. CDR3 length: 15 residues. V was cut by 4 bases and J by 2 bases, with 11 bases left in between. Per the germline V gene, CDR1 is SEHNR and CDR2 is FQNEAQ (reference sequence). CDR3 sequence: CASSSVGGTNEKLFF. The CDR3 DNA is TGTGCCAGCAGCTCTGTGGGTGGGACTAATGAAAAACTGTTTTTT.

This clonotype showed up many times. This chain uses TRBV20-1 with TRBJ2-7; TRBD2 aligns across 11 bases. Germline loops: CDR1 DFQATT, CDR2 SNEGSKA (reference sequence). Trimming removed 3 bases from V and 4 bases from J; junction bases left unmatched: 5. This CDR3 is built from 14 residues. CDR3 protein: CSASAGTSGYEQYF. CDR3 nucleotide sequence: TGCAGTGCTAGCGCCGGGACTAGCGGATACGAGCAGTACTTC.

V is TRBV5-1 and J is TRBJ2-1; weak D call: TRBD1 (5 bases). V was trimmed by 0 bases and J by 2 bases, leaving 12 bases between them. Germline CDR1 SGHRS, CDR2 YFSETQ. The CDR3 totals 16 residues. This chain's CDR3 is CASSLVDSITYNEQFF. DNA of the CDR3: TGCGCCAGCAGCTTGGTCGACAGCATTACCTACAATGAGCAGTTCTTC. The complete variable domain, with remaining parts taken from reference TRBV5-1 and TRBJ2-1, reads KAGVTQTPRYLIKTRGQQVTLSCSPISGHRSVSWYQQTPGQGLQFLFEYFSETQRNKGNFPGRFSGRQFSNSRSEMNVSTLELGDSALYLCASSLVDSITYNEQFFGPGTRLTVL.

V is TRBV12-3 or TRBV12-4 and J is TRBJ2-1, with 8 bases identical to TRBD2. The ends lost 8 bases at V and 3 bases at J; junction bases unmatched: 6. CDR3 length equals 14 residues. CDR3 nucleotide sequence: TGTGCCAGCGTAGCGGGGCCCGACTACAATGAGCAGTTCTTC. The encoded protein is CASVAGPDYNEQFF.

This clonotype was recorded many times. The chain is built from TRBV5-4 and TRBJ1-2; 7 nucleotides align to TRBD1. The CDR3 is 15 residues long. Germline V CDR1 and CDR2: SGHNT, YYREEE (reference sequence). The V segment lost 0 bases and the J segment 6 bases; nucleotides outside the gene matches: 8. The CDR3 protein is CASSLGGQGEDGYTF. The CDR3, as DNA: TGTGCCAGCAGCTTGGGAGGGCAGGGGGAGGATGGCTACACCTTC.

There are many counts of this clonotype. The chain uses TRBV20-1 and TRBJ1-4; no reliable D call. The length of the CDR3 is 14 residues. Trimming stripped 0 bases from V and 11 bases from J, with 16 bases between. Germline loops: CDR1 DFQATT, CDR2 SNEGSKA (reference sequence). This CDR3 is CSAREKFLGGKLFF. The CDR3 DNA sequence: TGCAGTGCTAGAGAGAAATTTTTAGGTGGCAAACTGTTTTTT.

This clonotype was seen more than once but under ten times. The chain combines TRBV10-3 with TRBJ1-2, with TRBD1 as a possible D gene (6 bases). In germline, CDR1 is ENHRY, CDR2 SYGVKD. Trimming cost V 5 bases and J 4 bases, with 14 bases left between them. CDR3 length: 14 residues. The CDR3 here is CAISPYQGSYGYTF. In DNA, the CDR3 is TGTGCCATCAGTCCCTATCAGGGGTCCTATGGCTACACCTTC.

This clonotype was recorded at least ten times. J is TRBJ1-2 and V is TRBV12-3 or TRBV12-4; 7 positions match TRBD1. The CDR3 contains 14 residues. V dropped 5 bases and J dropped 2; count of bases not matched to a gene: 5. The CDR3 nucleotides read TGTGCCAGCAGTCAAACAGGGGTCAACTATGGCTACACCTTC. Its protein product is CASSQTGVNYGYTF.

This clonotype was recorded a few times. The V gene is TRBV10-3, the J gene TRBJ1-1; D gene ambiguous. The length of the CDR3 is 14 residues. Trimming pared 0 bases from V and 5 bases from J, leaving 10 bases between. In germline, CDR1 is ENHRY, CDR2 SYGVKD. The CDR3 region has the DNA TGTGCCATCAGTGAGTCTGTGGATTTGACTGAAGCTTTCTTT. Its protein is CAISESVDLTEAFF.

The chain links TRBV9 to TRBJ1-1, with a possible D match to TRBD1 (5 bases). The CDR3 has 14 residues. V lost 3 bases and J lost 10, with 19 bases in between. Germline CDR1 SGDLS, CDR2 YYNGEE. This chain's CDR3 is CASSALYSPQGAFF. CDR3 coding DNA: TGTGCCAGCAGCGCCTTATACAGCCCCCAGGGAGCTTTCTTT. The variable domain in full, with the rest retrieved from reference TRBV9 and TRBJ1-1, is DSGVTQTPKHLITATGQRVTLRCSPRSGDLSVYWYQQSLDQGLQFLIQYYNGEERAKGNILERFSAQQFPDLHSELNLSSLELGDSALYFCASSALYSPQGAFFGQGTRLTVV.

This clonotype is medium-sized within its sample. The rearrangement joins TRBV28 to TRBJ1-4, with D unresolved. Trimming pared 3 bases from V and 0 bases from J, leaving 14 bases between. In germline, CDR1 is MDHEN, CDR2 SYDVKM. The CDR3 is made up of 17 amino acids. CDR3 sequence (DNA): TGTGCCAGCAGTTTGGATCTATCCGGGGCAACTAATGAAAAACTGTTTTTT. It encodes CASSLDLSGATNEKLFF.

This clonotype occurred a few times. The rearrangement links TRBV11-2 to TRBJ2-2, with no clear D. Deletions cut 5 bases from V and 6 bases from J, with 10 bases between. This CDR3 is 13 amino acids long. The V gene's germline CDR1 is SGHAT and CDR2 FQNNGV. CDR3 nucleotide sequence: TGTGCCAGCAGCACAGATCGTGCCGGGGAGCTGTTTTTT. It specifies CASSTDRAGELFF.